The 21 T cell receptor beta chains presented below share a single source sample, sequenced in a study of molecular identifiers for immune sequencing clone quantification. TCRdb called the PCR reads again in MiXCR, with one record for every CDR3 protein. The data contain 65,000 to 70,000 distinct CDR3 sequences, roughly 18% of them singletons. The sample consisted of naive CD8+ T cells from blood, with Jurkat cell RNA spiked in. The subset denotes: FACS-sorted CD8+CD4-CCR7+CD45RA+ naive T cells. These receptor sequences come from a human donor in good health. Some libraries in this study had Jurkat cell RNA spiked in.

The table lists this clonotype with many counts. The chain uses TRBV5-6 and TRBJ2-3; 8 nucleotides agree with TRBD2. The CDR3 extends over 17 amino acids. J lost 4 bases, V lost 4 bases, and 14 bases had no gene match. In germline, CDR1 is SGHDT, CDR2 YYEEEE. CDR3 coding DNA: TGTGCCAGCAGCCCTGGAATGGGACTAGGAGCGGCAGATACGCAGTATTTT. Amino acids: CASSPGMGLGAADTQYF.

As to this clonotype: At one of its ends the junction is not consistent with the germline gene, which may arise from a read error. J is TRBJ1-2 and V is TRBV14; 9 bases line up with TRBD1. The CDR3 is 17 amino acids. Germline CDR1 is SGHDN and CDR2 is FVKESK. DNA of the CDR3: TGTGTCAGCAGCCAGGCCCACCGGACAGGGGTGAACTATGGCTACACCTTC. Its translation: CVSSQAHRTGVNYGYTF.

This clonotype appeared many times. One junction end does not reproduce the germline sequence, and a read error may be involved. This chain connects TRBV4-2 to TRBJ2-1; 9 nucleotides match TRBD2. The germline V gene has CDR1 LGHNA and CDR2 YNFKEQ. CDR3 size: 18 residues. CDR3 bases: TGTGCCAGCAGCCAAGAAGTTACGGGACTAGCCTCCCACAATGAGCAGTTCTTC. Protein: CASSQEVTGLASHNEQFF.

About this clonotype itself: At one of its ends the junction is not consistent with the germline gene, which may arise from a read error. The chain recombines TRBV5-3 with TRBJ2-5; 11 positions match TRBD1. Being an ORF, TRBV5-3 has a function that is uncertain. The CDR3 totals 12 residues. The CDR3 loop reads CASSDQGQGAHF. Written as DNA, the CDR3 is TGTGCCAGCAGCGATCAAGGACAGGGGGCTCACTTC.

This clonotype occurred once. With a much larger clone just one base away, this may be a read error. The genes are TRBV19 and TRBJ2-7; D may be TRBD1 (5 bases). The CDR3 length is 12 residues. V lost 8 bases and J lost 6, with 14 bases in between. Germline CDR1 LNHDA, CDR2 SQIVND (reference sequence). Here the CDR3 DNA reads TGTGCCAGTTCCGACAGAGCCTGCGAGCAGTACTTC. Translated, it gives CASSDRACEQYF.

There are a few counts of this clonotype. The chain couples TRBV12-3 or TRBV12-4 to TRBJ2-1; 8 bases line up with TRBD2. The CDR3 length is 14 residues. Trimming took 5 bases from V and 9 from J; bases not matched to a gene: 9. CDR3 loop: CASSITSGTTEQFF. The CDR3 region has the DNA TGTGCCAGCAGTATAACTAGCGGCACAACTGAGCAGTTCTTC.

This clonotype was seen many times. This chain uses TRBV4-1 with TRBJ2-3; D might be TRBD1 (6 bases). Germline CDR1 is MGHRA and CDR2 is YSYEKL. The ends were cut back, 0 bases at V and 1 base at J, with 11 bases in the middle. The CDR3 is made up of 16 amino acids. The CDR3 reads CASSQERQVGTDTQYF. The CDR3, as DNA: TGCGCCAGCAGCCAAGAAAGACAGGTGGGCACAGATACGCAGTATTTT.

This clonotype has at least ten counts. The chain joins TRBV4-3 to TRBJ1-1, with D possibly TRBD1 on 5 matching bases. V was cut by 1 base and J by 4 bases, with 22 bases left in between. Germline loops: CDR1 LGHNA, CDR2 YSLEER. This CDR3 contains 18 residues. The CDR3 spells CASSQGSGGGPHSTEAFF. The CDR3 nucleotides read TGCGCCAGCAGCCAAGGGTCGGGGGGGGGACCCCACTCCACTGAAGCTTTCTTT.

Only a few counts were recorded for this clonotype. A much larger clone differs from this one at a single base, so this may be a read error. The V call is TRBV6-6, the J call TRBJ2-1; 8 bases fit TRBD2. Germline CDR1 MNHNY, CDR2 SVGAGI (reference sequence). CDR3 length equals 15 residues. The CDR3, as DNA: TGTGCCAGCAGTTTGCGGGAGGCTTACTACAATGAGCAGTCCTTC. It is translated as CASSLREAYYNEQSF.

At least ten counts were recorded for this clonotype. This chain joins TRBV7-6 and TRBJ2-5; 11 nucleotides agree with TRBD2. V dropped 4 bases and J dropped 0; count of bases not matched to a gene: 13. CDR1 is SGHVS, CDR2 FNYEAQ, per germline. CDR3 length: 19 amino acids. CDR3 sequence reads: CASSSYGTSGQTYQETQYF. CDR3 in DNA: TGTGCCAGCAGCTCCTACGGGACTAGCGGACAAACGTACCAAGAGACCCAGTACTTC.

This clonotype was seen repeatedly, ten times or more. The chain combines TRBV3-1 with TRBJ1-2; 8 bases align to TRBD1. V gave up 4 bases and J gave up 4 bases; unmatched junction bases: 11. CDR3 size: 16 residues. From germline, CDR1 is LGHDT and CDR2 YNNKEL (reference sequence). CDR3 in DNA: TGTGCCAGCAGCCTCGCCGGGACAGGAAGCCTCTATGGCTACACCTTC. Residues: CASSLAGTGSLYGYTF.

With respect to this clonotype: One base away lies a much larger clone, so this may be a sequencing read error. V is TRBV11-2 and J is TRBJ2-1; 7 bases agree with TRBD1. The CDR3 has 17 amino acids. Germline CDR1 reads SGHAT; CDR2 reads FQNNGV. The CDR3 region has the DNA TGTGCCAGCAGCTTAAGGGGGACAGTATTCTCCTACAATGAGCCGTTCTTC. This codes for CASSLRGTVFSYNEPFF.

Concerning this clonotype: A junction boundary mismatches the germline segment, possibly from a read error. J is TRBJ2-1 and V is TRBV19, with 9 bases aligning to TRBD2. Per germline, CDR1 LNHDA and CDR2 SQIVND (reference sequence). This CDR3 has 16 residues. CDR3 sequence (DNA): TGTGCCGGTAGTATATCTCGCGGGAGGGCCTACAATGAGCAGTTCTTC. This codes for CAGSISRGRAYNEQFF. Full variable domain (missing parts from reference TRBV19 and TRBJ2-1): DGGITQSPKYLFRKEGQNVTLSCEQNLNHDAMYWYRQDPGQGLRLIYYSQIVNDFQKGDIAEGYSVSREKKESFPLTVTSAQKNPTAFYLCAGSISRGRAYNEQFFGPGTRLTVL.

This clonotype was seen at least ten times. The V gene is TRBV27, the J gene TRBJ2-2; D is uncertain. The ends were cut back, 2 bases at V and 9 bases at J, with 10 bases in the middle. The length of the CDR3 is 13 residues. Germline assignment: CDR1 MNHEY and CDR2 SMNVEV (reference sequence). The CDR3 here is CASSLIPPRELFF. The CDR3 region has the DNA TGTGCCAGCAGTTTAATCCCCCCCCGGGAGCTGTTTTTT.

This clonotype was counted at least ten times. J is TRBJ1-5 and V is TRBV12-3 or TRBV12-4; possible D gene TRBD1, 6 bases. The CDR3 spans 13 residues. The V end lost 1 base, the J end lost 6 bases, and 7 bases lay between the germline ends. CDR3 nucleotides: TGTGCCAGCAGTTTAGGCAGGGGTCAGCCCCAGCATTTT. Protein product: CASSLGRGQPQHF.

J is TRBJ2-1 and V is TRBV27; D remains ambiguous. Germline V gives CDR1 MNHEY, CDR2 SMNVEV (reference sequence). Trimming shortened V by 1 base and J by 4 bases, and 14 bases separated the two germline ends. This CDR3 contains 16 residues. The DNA for the CDR3 is TGTGCCAGCAGTTTATTAGACTCCCGCCTTTACAATGAGCAGTTCTTC. It specifies CASSLLDSRLYNEQFF.

Points on this clonotype: At one end the junction does not follow the germline gene, possibly because of a read error. The chain recombines TRBV20-1 with TRBJ2-7, with D possibly called TRBD1 or TRBD2 (6 bases each). The CDR3 spans 14 residues. Germline V gene sequence: CDR1 DFQATT, CDR2 SNEGSKA (reference sequence). CDR3 coding DNA: TGCAGTGCCGGAGGGGGACCCGGGGCGTTCTGGCAGTGCTTC. This gives the protein CSAGGGPGAFWQCF.

With regard to this clonotype: It may be a read error: a sequence one base away is much more abundant. The chain carries TRBV12-3 or TRBV12-4 and TRBJ2-1; 7 bases map to TRBD1. The CDR3 runs 13 residues. In DNA, the CDR3 is TGTGCCAGCAGTTTCTTGATAGGACAGGTGCGGTCCTTC. Encoded protein: CASSFLIGQVRSF.

Note on this clonotype: A much larger clone differs from this one at a single base, so this may be a read error. The conserved phenylalanine or tryptophan is not found at the CDR3 terminus, so this likely reflects a read error. V is TRBV27 and J is TRBJ1-5; D call uncertain. From germline, CDR1 is MNHEY and CDR2 SMNVEV (reference sequence). V was trimmed by 5 bases and J by 0 bases, leaving 8 bases between them. The CDR3 sequence is 14 residues long. CDR3 sequence (DNA): TGTGCCAGCAGTGCATACTATAGCAATCAGCCCCAGCATCTT. Protein: CASSAYYSNQPQHL.

The table lists this clonotype with many counts. V and J are TRBV6-2 or TRBV6-3 and TRBJ1-5; D is uncertain. The germline CDR1 and CDR2 sequences are MNHEY and SVGEGT. The CDR3 spans 15 residues. V dropped 0 bases and J dropped 4 bases, with 10 bases sitting between them. Written as DNA, the CDR3 is TGTGCCAGCAGTTACTCCACGGGGTGGAATCAGCCCCAGCATTTT. This encodes CASSYSTGWNQPQHF.

Regarding this clonotype: This could be a read error, since a much larger clone is one nucleotide away. The rearrangement uses TRBV28 and TRBJ1-1; no reliable D call. The CDR3 runs to 12 residues. Germline V gene sequence: CDR1 MDHEN, CDR2 SYDVKM. Trimming removed 6 bases at V and 6 bases at J, with 11 bases between. CDR3 residues: CASSPGLAEAFF. CDR3 DNA: TGTGCCAGCAGCCCAGGTCTGGCTGAAGCTTTCTTT.